This T cell receptor (beta chain) was captured in a study of T cell responses to AZD1222 COVID-19 vaccine. This CDR3 spans 15 amino acids. V gave up 1 base and J gave up 2 bases, with 12 bases separating them. Germline lookup yields CDR1 MNHEY and CDR2 SVGEGT. Clones were sequenced by immunoSEQ multiplex PCR, and TCRdb holds only the in-frame ones, with some missing. The sample lists 100,000 to 150,000 clones, approximately 92% occurring once. The table lists this clone with a count of one. The sequence was obtained from an adult in good health. The sequencing here drew on peripheral blood, taken on day 0 of AZD1222 vaccination. The chain uses TRBV6-2 or TRBV6-3 and TRBJ2-7, with a weak D call TRBD2 (6 bases). In nucleotides, the CDR3 is TGTGCCAGCAGTTACTTTGCGGGGCCGACCTACGAGCAGTACTTC. As protein: CASSYFAGPTYEQYF.